Below, 7 T cell receptor beta chains from the same sample are listed, as sequenced in a study of T cell responses to AZD1222 COVID-19 vaccine. Profiling relied on immunoSEQ multiplex PCR, and the TCRdb table lists in-frame clones only, not all of them. The table shows approximately 52,000 clones, with 87% occurring only once. Sequencing was performed on peripheral blood, taken 28 days after the second AZD1222 dose. The receptors were gathered from an adult who received the AZD1222 COVID-19 vaccine.

This sequence joins TRBV5-4 and TRBJ2-7; the D gene is possibly TRBD1 (5 bases). V lost 3 bases to trimming and J lost 4 bases, with 23 bases between them. Germline CDR1 reads SGHNT; CDR2 reads YYREEE (reference sequence). The CDR3 runs to 17 residues. Written as DNA, the CDR3 is TGTGCCAGCAGCTGGCCCCCTGACAGCCCCCTAGGGTACGAGCAGTACTTC. This codes for CASSWPPDSPLGYEQYF. Complete variable domain (other parts from reference TRBV5-4 and TRBJ2-7): ETGVTQSPTHLIKTRGQQVTLRCSSQSGHNTVSWYQQALGQGPQFIFQYYREEENGRGNFPPRFSGLQFPNYSSELNVNALELDDSALYLCASSWPPDSPLGYEQYFGPGTRLTVT.

The chain has TRBV2 and TRBJ2-7; 11 bases are a match to TRBD2. J gave up 0 bases and V 5 bases, and 15 bases lay outside the gene matches. The CDR3 runs to 19 residues. Per the germline V gene, CDR1 is SNHLY and CDR2 is FYNNEI. CDR3 residues: CASSTWGSGRAMVSYEQYF. CDR3 coding DNA: TGTGCCAGCAGTACCTGGGGTAGCGGGAGGGCCATGGTCTCCTACGAGCAGTACTTC.

The V and J genes are TRBV3-1 (or the pseudogene TRBV3-2) and TRBJ2-5, with D perhaps matching TRBD2 (6 bases). The CDR3 contains 16 residues. Germline V gives CDR1 LGHDT, CDR2 YNNKEL (reference sequence). V lost 5 bases, J lost 5 bases, and 21 bases lay in between. The DNA for the CDR3 is TGTGCCAGCAGCGCCTCCGGCGGGGTGGGGAGGGAGACCCAGTACTTC. This translates into CASSASGGVGRETQYF.

By sample share, this clone is medium-sized. The genes are TRBV6-5 and TRBJ2-1, with D unclear. The CDR3 covers 12 residues. V was shortened by 7 bases and J by 10 bases, with 14 bases between the two germline ends. Germline V gene sequence: CDR1 MNHEY, CDR2 SVGAGI. CDR3 DNA: TGTGCCAGCATGGTTAATGGCCCCGAGCAGTTCTTC. Amino acids: CASMVNGPEQFF.

The J gene is TRBJ2-7, the V gene TRBV28; TRBD1 might be the D (6 bases). Trimming shortened V by 5 bases and J by 5 bases, and 10 bases separated the two germline ends. Germline CDR1 and CDR2: MDHEN and SYDVKM. CDR3 length: 12 amino acids. In DNA, the CDR3 is TGTGCCAGCAGTCTACAGGGTGACGAGCAGTACTTC. Protein product: CASSLQGDEQYF.

The chain couples TRBV6-4 to TRBJ2-2, with D perhaps TRBD1 (5 bases). The CDR3 runs to 14 residues. The V gene lost 3 bases and the J gene lost 1 base, with 6 bases spanning the gap. Germline CDR1 is MRHNA and CDR2 is SNTAGT. The CDR3 here is CASSEGLNTGELFF. The CDR3 region has the DNA TGTGCCAGCAGTGAGGGGCTGAACACCGGGGAGCTGTTTTTT.

This chain joins TRBV7-2 and TRBJ2-7; TRBD2 matches at 8 bases. Germline lookup yields CDR1 SGHTA and CDR2 FQGNSA. The CDR3 totals 13 residues. The ends lost 4 bases at V and 5 bases at J; junction bases unmatched: 4. This CDR3 is CASSSGGRHEQYF. CDR3 nucleotide sequence: TGTGCCAGCAGCTCTGGCGGGAGGCACGAGCAGTACTTC.